The next 14 T cell receptor beta chains were all read from a single sample in a study of cytomegalovirus exposure and HLA in healthy donors. Researchers ran the PCR with 60 Vbeta and 13 Jbeta primers. Clones were sequenced by immunoSEQ multiplex PCR, and TCRdb holds only the in-frame ones, with some missing. The sample lists fewer than 200,000 clones; 65% to 80% were seen once. Sequenced sample: PBMCs. The receptor source for this set is a woman aged 45-59 years in good health and CMV-seropositive.

This chain links TRBV6-1 with TRBJ2-2; a possible D gene is TRBD1 (5 bases). This CDR3 spans 13 amino acids. V lost 10 bases to trimming and J lost 3 bases, with 12 bases between them. Germline V lookup: CDR1 MNHNS, CDR2 SASEGT. The CDR3 here is CATRQGDTGELFF. The DNA of the CDR3 is TGTGCCACCCGACAAGGGGACACCGGGGAGCTGTTTTTT.

The J gene is TRBJ2-7, the V gene TRBV9, with D perhaps TRBD1 (6 bases). Germline CDR1 is SGDLS and CDR2 is YYNGEE. This CDR3 region has 15 residues. Trimming took off 4 bases at V and 2 bases at J, with 16 bases between the two ends. Here the CDR3 reads CASSPAGTLTYEQYF. The CDR3 DNA is TGTGCCAGCAGCCCCGCAGGGACACTGACCTACGAGCAGTACTTC.

Of note for this clone: Relative to the germline gene, one junction end is altered; a read error may explain this. The chain links TRBV6-5 to TRBJ2-2, with D possibly matching TRBD2 (6 bases). Germline V gene sequence: CDR1 MNHEY, CDR2 SVGAGI. This CDR3 comprises 12 residues. The CDR3 bases are TGTGCCAGCAGTTACTCGAGTAGCGGCTGGGTTTTT. As protein: CASSYSSSGWVF.

The V gene is TRBV5-6, the J gene TRBJ2-7, with D perhaps matching TRBD1 (6 bases). Germline V gene data show CDR1 as SGHDT and CDR2 as YYEEEE. The CDR3 sequence is 14 residues long. V was trimmed by 4 bases and J by 6 bases, leaving 17 bases between them. The CDR3 region is CASSGGWEKGEQYF. DNA for the CDR3: TGTGCCAGCAGCGGGGGCTGGGAAAAGGGCGAGCAGTACTTC.

This chain joins TRBV2 and TRBJ2-2; TRBD2 agrees at 8 bases. CDR3 size: 13 residues. Looked up from germline, CDR1 is SNHLY and CDR2 is FYNNEI. J gave up 7 bases and V 8 bases, and 6 bases lay outside the gene matches. CDR3 residues: CASWIGGVGELFF. DNA for the CDR3: TGTGCCAGCTGGATCGGGGGGGTCGGGGAGCTGTTTTTT.

This chain joins TRBV19 and TRBJ2-7; no clear D gene. This CDR3 spans 13 amino acids. V lost 2 bases and J 3 bases, leaving 8 bases between the germline ends. Per germline, CDR1 LNHDA and CDR2 SQIVND (reference sequence). The CDR3 DNA follows: TGTGCCAGTAGTATACTCCCAGGCTACGAGCAGTACTTC. This codes for CASSILPGYEQYF.

The rearrangement links TRBV6-5 to TRBJ1-2; 8 nucleotides line up with TRBD1. J was trimmed by 8 bases and V by 4 bases; bases with no gene match: 6. Germline V gene data show CDR1 as MNHEY and CDR2 as SVGAGI. The CDR3 covers 13 residues. CDR3 sequence (DNA): TGTGCCAGCAGTTCCGACAGGGGCATGGGCTACACCTTC. It yields the protein CASSSDRGMGYTF.

The V and J genes are TRBV27 and TRBJ2-7; D may be TRBD2 (5 bases). This CDR3 is 15 amino acids long. V shed 7 bases and J shed 0 bases, with 16 bases lying between them. Germline assignment: CDR1 MNHEY and CDR2 SMNVEV (reference sequence). DNA of the CDR3: TGTGCCAGCAAGTCTAGCTTCGGGGTCTCCTACGAGCAGTACTTC. Translated, it gives CASKSSFGVSYEQYF.

About this clone: In the same sample, other DNA sequences code for this CDR3. The V gene is TRBV18, the J gene TRBJ2-5, with D unclear. Germline V gene lookup returns CDR1 KGHSH and CDR2 LQKENI. Trimming left V 3 bases short and J 0 bases short, with 5 bases between. The CDR3 sequence is 13 residues long. The DNA of the CDR3 is TGTGCCAGCTCACCTGGCTACCAAGAGACCCAGTACTTC. Protein product: CASSPGYQETQYF.

This clone was seen only a few times. The CDR3 coding sequence is TGCGCCAGCAGCCAAGGGCCGGGGGTAGAGACCCAGTACTTC. This sequence encodes CASSQGPGVETQYF. The chain has TRBV4-1 and TRBJ2-5; possibly TRBD2 for D (6 bases). V lost 1 base and J lost 4, with 10 bases in between. The CDR3 loop spans 14 amino acids. Germline V lookup: CDR1 MGHRA, CDR2 YSYEKL.

In the case of this clone: Because it lacks the conserved phenylalanine or tryptophan at the end, this CDR3 is likely a read error. The chain is built from TRBV15 and TRBJ1-1, with TRBD1 matching 10 bases. Trimming at V came to 6 bases and at J to 5 bases, leaving 9 bases not matched to a gene. Germline V gene lookup returns CDR1 LNHNV and CDR2 YYDKDF (reference sequence). The CDR3 length is 15 residues. The chain's CDR3 is CATRSRDRGETEAFS. DNA for the CDR3: TGTGCCACCAGAAGCAGGGACAGGGGTGAGACTGAAGCTTTCTCT.

The chain uses TRBV7-7 and TRBJ1-6; no firm D call. With 1 base removed from V and 8 bases from J, the gap between germline ends came to 6 bases. From germline, CDR1 is SSHAT and CDR2 FNYEAQ (reference sequence). The CDR3 spans 13 residues. DNA of the CDR3: TGTGCCAGCAGCTTAGTTCCGGATTCACCCCTCCACTTT. Amino acid sequence: CASSLVPDSPLHF.

The CDR3 DNA sequence: TGTGCCATCAGTGAGGGTGGCTCACCCCTCCACTTT. Amino acids: CAISEGGSPLHF. The chain uses TRBV10-3 and TRBJ1-6; no firm D call. Germline V gene lookup returns CDR1 ENHRY and CDR2 SYGVKD. V was clipped by 2 bases and J by 10 bases, with 6 bases between them. The CDR3 consists of 12 residues.

The genes are TRBV9 and TRBJ1-2; weak D call: TRBD1 (6 bases). The ends were cut back, 3 bases at V and 5 bases at J, with 11 bases in the middle. Germline CDR1 is SGDLS and CDR2 is YYNGEE. The CDR3 loop spans 13 amino acids. The CDR3 spells CASSDRRGYGYTF. CDR3 nucleotides: TGTGCCAGCAGCGACCGCAGGGGTTATGGCTACACCTTC.